These T cell receptor beta chains were read from a single sample in a study of blood T cell repertoires in COVID-19. Here immunoSEQ multiplex PCR was the method, and the copy in TCRdb shows in-frame clones only, minus some. The sample consists of about 110,000 clones, over 75% of them appearing once. Sequenced input: peripheral blood. The receptors come from a woman in her sixties or seventies with acute or convalescent COVID-19. Each CDR3 is given with its conserved first and last residue. D genes are given only for firm matches. Size values are once, few and many counts, or a class for expanded clones, and some rows have none.

v_call: TRBV19
d_call: .
cdr3_length: 15
j_call: TRBJ2-3
clone_size: once
cdr3_nt: TGTGCCAGTAGGCCCTGGCAGGGGAGCACAGATACGCAGTATTTT
cdr3_aa: CASRPWQGSTDTQYF

v_call: TRBV28
d_call: TRBD2
cdr3_length: 15
j_call: TRBJ2-1
clone_size: .
cdr3_nt: TGTGCCAGCACCGCGGCGGGAGGGCTTTTGGGGGAGCAGTTCTTC
cdr3_aa: CASTAAGGLLGEQFF

v_call: TRBV10-1
d_call: TRBD1
cdr3_length: 17
j_call: TRBJ1-4
clone_size: .
cdr3_nt: TGCGCCAGCAGTGAGTCGACAGGGACAGGGGTTAATGAAAAACTGTTTTTT
cdr3_aa: CASSESTGTGVNEKLFF

v_call: TRBV6-2/TRBV6-3
d_call: .
cdr3_length: 13
j_call: TRBJ1-1
clone_size: .
cdr3_nt: TGTGCCAGCAGTCAAACCAGGAACACTGAAGCTTTCTTT
cdr3_aa: CASSQTRNTEAFF

v_call: TRBV27
d_call: .
cdr3_length: 13
j_call: TRBJ1-2
clone_size: .
cdr3_nt: TGTGCCAGCAGTTCGGCCAGGGTAAGGGGCTACACCTTC
cdr3_aa: CASSSARVRGYTF

v_call: TRBV10-3
d_call: TRBD1
cdr3_length: 15
j_call: TRBJ2-1
clone_size: .
cdr3_nt: TGTGCCATCAGTGAGTCGGGACAGGGCTACAATGAGCAGTTCTTC
cdr3_aa: CAISESGQGYNEQFF

v_call: TRBV7-9
d_call: .
cdr3_length: 14
j_call: TRBJ2-3
clone_size: .
cdr3_nt: TGTGCCAGCAGCTTATCCCGAGACACAGATACGCAGTATTTT
cdr3_aa: CASSLSRDTDTQYF

v_call: TRBV18
d_call: .
cdr3_length: 12
j_call: TRBJ2-7
clone_size: .
cdr3_nt: TGTGCCAGCTCACCGAGGGGGGGCGAGCAGTACTTC
cdr3_aa: CASSPRGGEQYF

v_call: TRBV30
d_call: TRBD1
cdr3_length: 15
j_call: TRBJ2-7
clone_size: .
cdr3_nt: TGTGCCTGGAGTGGACCGACAGGGCACTCCTACGAGCAGTACTTC
cdr3_aa: CAWSGPTGHSYEQYF

v_call: TRBV4-3
d_call: .
cdr3_length: 18
j_call: TRBJ2-2
clone_size: few
cdr3_nt: TGCGCCAGCAGCCAAGAACTTGTAAGAGACCGCGGCGCCGGGGAGCTGTTTTTT
cdr3_aa: CASSQELVRDRGAGELFF

v_call: TRBV28
d_call: TRBD1
cdr3_length: 13
j_call: TRBJ2-7
clone_size: .
cdr3_nt: TGTGCCAGCAGATCGGGACAGTCCTACGAGCAGTACTTC
cdr3_aa: CASRSGQSYEQYF

v_call: TRBV18
d_call: TRBD1
cdr3_length: 14
j_call: TRBJ1-2
clone_size: .
cdr3_nt: TGTGCCAGCTCACCGACTAAAGACAGGGGCGGCTACACCTTC
cdr3_aa: CASSPTKDRGGYTF

v_call: TRBV19
d_call: TRBD2
cdr3_length: 15
j_call: TRBJ2-3
clone_size: .
cdr3_nt: TGTGCCAGTAGTATAGGGGGGACTAGCGGGGTAGCGCAGTATTTT
cdr3_aa: CASSIGGTSGVAQYF

v_call: TRBV10-2
d_call: .
cdr3_length: 13
j_call: TRBJ2-7
clone_size: .
cdr3_nt: TGCGCCAGCAGTGAGTCGAAAGAGAACGAGCAGTACTTC
cdr3_aa: CASSESKENEQYF

v_call: TRBV28
d_call: TRBD1
cdr3_length: 14
j_call: TRBJ1-4
clone_size: .
cdr3_nt: TGTGCCAGCAGCCAGACAGGGGCAAACGAAAAACTGTTTTTT
cdr3_aa: CASSQTGANEKLFF

v_call: TRBV5-1
d_call: TRBD2
cdr3_length: 15
j_call: TRBJ2-5
clone_size: .
cdr3_nt: TGCGCCAGCTGTAGACTAGCGGGAATCCAAGAGACCCAGTACTTC
cdr3_aa: CASCRLAGIQETQYF

v_call: TRBV10-2
d_call: .
cdr3_length: 15
j_call: TRBJ1-5
clone_size: .
cdr3_nt: TGCGCCAGCAGTGAGGACCACGGCAGGGTTCAGCCCCAGCATTTT
cdr3_aa: CASSEDHGRVQPQHF

v_call: TRBV5-6
d_call: TRBD1
cdr3_length: 13
j_call: TRBJ1-1
clone_size: .
cdr3_nt: TGTGCCAGCAGCCGGACAGGGCGGACTGAAGCTTTCTTT
cdr3_aa: CASSRTGRTEAFF

v_call: TRBV30
d_call: TRBD1
cdr3_length: 11
j_call: TRBJ2-2
clone_size: once
cdr3_nt: TGTGCCTGGAGGGGGACAGGGAAGCTGTTTTTT
cdr3_aa: CAWRGTGKLFF

v_call: TRBV18
d_call: .
cdr3_length: 13
j_call: TRBJ2-1
clone_size: .
cdr3_nt: TGTGCCAGCTCTTCAACCAGCTACAATGAGCAGTTCTTC
cdr3_aa: CASSSTSYNEQFF

v_call: TRBV5-1
d_call: .
cdr3_length: 14
j_call: TRBJ2-7
clone_size: .
cdr3_nt: TGCGCCAGCAGCTTGGGATCTAGCACCTACGAGCAGTACTTC
cdr3_aa: CASSLGSSTYEQYF

v_call: TRBV7-9
d_call: .
cdr3_length: 13
j_call: TRBJ2-1
clone_size: .
cdr3_nt: TGTGCCAGCAGCTTAGAGTCCCGGGGTGAGCAGTTCTTC
cdr3_aa: CASSLESRGEQFF

v_call: TRBV7-9
d_call: TRBD1
cdr3_length: 14
j_call: TRBJ2-3
clone_size: .
cdr3_nt: TGTGCCAGCAGGTACGACAGGGGGCAGGATACGCAGTATTTT
cdr3_aa: CASRYDRGQDTQYF

v_call: TRBV28
d_call: .
cdr3_length: 13
j_call: TRBJ1-2
clone_size: .
cdr3_nt: TGTGCCAGCAGTTTCTCGGACAGCTATGGCTACACCTTC
cdr3_aa: CASSFSDSYGYTF

v_call: TRBV28
d_call: TRBD2
cdr3_length: 16
j_call: TRBJ2-5
clone_size: .
cdr3_nt: TGTGCCAGCAGCCCGGGACTAGCGGGAATCCAAGAGACCCAGTACTTC
cdr3_aa: CASSPGLAGIQETQYF

v_call: TRBV5-8
d_call: TRBD2
cdr3_length: 16
j_call: TRBJ2-1
clone_size: .
cdr3_nt: TGTGCCAGCAGCTTTGGACGCGGGGGGCCCCCTAATGAGCAGTTCTTC
cdr3_aa: CASSFGRGGPPNEQFF

v_call: TRBV6-1
d_call: .
cdr3_length: 18
j_call: TRBJ1-2
clone_size: .
cdr3_nt: TGTGCCAGCAGTGACATCCGGGACTCCAGCAGCACTAACTATGGCTACACCTTC
cdr3_aa: CASSDIRDSSSTNYGYTF

v_call: TRBV6-1
d_call: .
cdr3_length: 14
j_call: TRBJ2-3
clone_size: .
cdr3_nt: TGTGCCAGCAGTGAAGGCGGGGCCACAGATACGCAGTATTTT
cdr3_aa: CASSEGGATDTQYF

v_call: TRBV15
d_call: TRBD1
cdr3_length: 17
j_call: TRBJ2-1
clone_size: .
cdr3_nt: TGTGCCACCAGCAGGGGACCGGGACAGGGGTCGGCCAATGAGCAGTTCTTC
cdr3_aa: CATSRGPGQGSANEQFF

v_call: TRBV28
d_call: .
cdr3_length: 13
j_call: TRBJ2-2
clone_size: .
cdr3_nt: TGTGCCAGCAGCTCCCCCCCGGCCGGGGAGCTGTTTTTT
cdr3_aa: CASSSPPAGELFF

v_call: TRBV6-4
d_call: .
cdr3_length: 13
j_call: TRBJ1-5
clone_size: .
cdr3_nt: TGTGCCAGCAGCCGAGATAGCAATCAGCCCCAGCATTTT
cdr3_aa: CASSRDSNQPQHF

v_call: TRBV15
d_call: TRBD1
cdr3_length: 17
j_call: TRBJ1-5
clone_size: few
cdr3_nt: TGTGCCACCAGCAGGACAGGGTCCGAGGGTAGCAATCAGCCCCAGCATTTT
cdr3_aa: CATSRTGSEGSNQPQHF

v_call: TRBV7-2
d_call: .
cdr3_length: 13
j_call: TRBJ2-1
clone_size: few
cdr3_nt: TGTGCCAGCAGCTTATCCCGGGGGAATGAGCAGTTCTTC
cdr3_aa: CASSLSRGNEQFF

v_call: TRBV2
d_call: TRBD2
cdr3_length: 14
j_call: TRBJ2-7
clone_size: .
cdr3_nt: TGTGCCAGCAGGAGGCAAAGCGGGAGGGACGAGCAGTACTTC
cdr3_aa: CASRRQSGRDEQYF

v_call: TRBV6-1
d_call: TRBD1
cdr3_length: 15
j_call: TRBJ2-1
clone_size: .
cdr3_nt: TGTGCCAGCAGTGAAGGGACAGGGGCCTACAATGAGCAGTTCTTC
cdr3_aa: CASSEGTGAYNEQFF

v_call: TRBV28
d_call: TRBD2
cdr3_length: 16
j_call: TRBJ2-1
clone_size: .
cdr3_nt: TGTGCCAGCGTATCTCGGGAGGGGCTAGCGTACAATGAGCAGTTCTTC
cdr3_aa: CASVSREGLAYNEQFF

v_call: TRBV18
d_call: .
cdr3_length: 16
j_call: TRBJ1-6
clone_size: .
cdr3_nt: TGTGCCAGCTCACCACTGGGGGCGCTCGGCCATTCACCCCTCCACTTT
cdr3_aa: CASSPLGALGHSPLHF

v_call: TRBV28
d_call: .
cdr3_length: 16
j_call: TRBJ1-5
clone_size: .
cdr3_nt: TGTGCCAGCAGTTTAGGGTCCTACAGATCTAATCAGCCCCAGCATTTT
cdr3_aa: CASSLGSYRSNQPQHF

v_call: TRBV6-5
d_call: .
cdr3_length: 13
j_call: TRBJ2-3
clone_size: .
cdr3_nt: TGTGCCAGCAACCGAGGGGGAGCAGATACGCAGTATTTT
cdr3_aa: CASNRGGADTQYF

v_call: TRBV19
d_call: TRBD2
cdr3_length: 16
j_call: TRBJ2-3
clone_size: .
cdr3_nt: TGTGCCAGTAGTCCCGATAGCGGGGGGGCCCCAGATACGCAGTATTTT
cdr3_aa: CASSPDSGGAPDTQYF

v_call: TRBV9
d_call: TRBD1
cdr3_length: 15
j_call: TRBJ2-5
clone_size: .
cdr3_nt: TGTGCCAGCAGCCCAGGACAGGGGAACAAAGAGACCCAGTACTTC
cdr3_aa: CASSPGQGNKETQYF

v_call: TRBV27
d_call: .
cdr3_length: 14
j_call: TRBJ1-4
clone_size: few
cdr3_nt: TGTGCCAGCAGCGCACTCAGGGTGGATGAAAAACTGTTTTTT
cdr3_aa: CASSALRVDEKLFF

v_call: TRBV6-4
d_call: .
cdr3_length: 13
j_call: TRBJ1-6
clone_size: .
cdr3_nt: TGTGCCAGCAGCACCAACCGGGGTTCACCCCTCCACTTT
cdr3_aa: CASSTNRGSPLHF

v_call: TRBV10-3
d_call: TRBD1
cdr3_length: 16
j_call: TRBJ1-1
clone_size: .
cdr3_nt: TGTGCCATCAGTGAGACCCGGACAGGGGTCGTGACTGAAGCTTTCTTT
cdr3_aa: CAISETRTGVVTEAFF

v_call: TRBV28
d_call: .
cdr3_length: 15
j_call: TRBJ2-2
clone_size: once
cdr3_nt: TGTGCCAGCAGTTTTTCGGCAGGGTACCACGGGGAGCTGTTTTTT
cdr3_aa: CASSFSAGYHGELFF

v_call: TRBV27
d_call: TRBD1
cdr3_length: 14
j_call: TRBJ1-6
clone_size: .
cdr3_nt: TGTGCCAGCAGTCTGGGACAGCTAAATTCACCCCTCCACTTT
cdr3_aa: CASSLGQLNSPLHF

v_call: TRBV27
d_call: .
cdr3_length: 14
j_call: TRBJ1-5
clone_size: .
cdr3_nt: TGTGCCAGCAAAAGGGAGTGGGGCAATCAGCCCCAGCATTTT
cdr3_aa: CASKREWGNQPQHF

v_call: TRBV5-6
d_call: .
cdr3_length: 13
j_call: TRBJ2-5
clone_size: once
cdr3_nt: TGTGCCAGCACCACCACATTGAAAGAGACCCAGTACTTC
cdr3_aa: CASTTTLKETQYF

v_call: TRBV5-1
d_call: TRBD1
cdr3_length: 15
j_call: TRBJ1-2
clone_size: once
cdr3_nt: TGCGCCAGCAGCCCCGTGGGACAGGGGGCCAATGGCTACACCTTC
cdr3_aa: CASSPVGQGANGYTF

v_call: TRBV7-9
d_call: .
cdr3_length: 13
j_call: TRBJ1-6
clone_size: .
cdr3_nt: TGTGCCAGCAGCTTAGTTCCTACCTCACCCCTCCACTTT
cdr3_aa: CASSLVPTSPLHF

v_call: TRBV7-9
d_call: .
cdr3_length: 14
j_call: TRBJ1-2
clone_size: .
cdr3_nt: TGTGCCAGCAGCTTAGGGCAGAACCTCTATGGCTACACCTTC
cdr3_aa: CASSLGQNLYGYTF

v_call: TRBV27
d_call: .
cdr3_length: 15
j_call: TRBJ2-1
clone_size: .
cdr3_nt: TGTGCCAGCAGTTATGATTCGGGGGAGAAAAATGAGCAGTTCTTC
cdr3_aa: CASSYDSGEKNEQFF

v_call: TRBV7-9
d_call: .
cdr3_length: 14
j_call: TRBJ2-2
clone_size: .
cdr3_nt: TGTGCCAGCAGCTTAATCGGGGGCACCGGGGAGCTGTTTTTT
cdr3_aa: CASSLIGGTGELFF